Listed below are T cell receptor beta chains from one sample, sequenced in a study of shared clonotypes between healthy human individuals. Libraries were prepared by immunoSEQ multiplex PCR; TCRdb keeps only in-frame clonotypes and omits some of them. The sample gives about 2.4 million clones, about 92% of which show up once; around 0.14% is in the top ten. The sequencing input was naive CD4+ T cells sorted from blood. The origin of the receptors is a man younger than 35 in good health. Both conserved end residues are part of each CDR3. The D gene is left open where the match is weak. Clone size is stated in some rows and not others, as once, few, many or a class when expanded.

d_gene: NA
abundance: NA
j_gene: TRBJ1-2
v_gene: TRBV18
CDR3nt: TGTGCCAGCTCACGGGGAGGCGGCTACACCTTC
CDR3aa: CASSRGGGYTF

d_gene: TRBD1
abundance: once
j_gene: TRBJ2-1
v_gene: TRBV6-5
CDR3nt: TGTGCCAGCAAGATGACAGGGAGCTCCTACAATGAGCAGTTCTTC
CDR3aa: CASKMTGSSYNEQFF

d_gene: NA
abundance: few
j_gene: TRBJ2-7
v_gene: TRBV2
CDR3nt: TGTGCCAGCAGTGAATCGACCGTAGACCTCTACGAGCAGTACTTC
CDR3aa: CASSESTVDLYEQYF

d_gene: NA
abundance: few
j_gene: TRBJ2-7
v_gene: TRBV20-1
CDR3nt: TGCAGTGCTGCTCCCCGGGACGAGCAGTACTTC
CDR3aa: CSAAPRDEQYF

d_gene: NA
abundance: NA
j_gene: TRBJ1-6
v_gene: TRBV5-4
CDR3nt: TGTGCCAGCAGCCAGCAGGGTTACTATAATTCACCCCTCCACTTT
CDR3aa: CASSQQGYYNSPLHF

d_gene: TRBD1
abundance: NA
j_gene: TRBJ2-4
v_gene: TRBV6-1
CDR3nt: TGTGCCAGCAGTGAAGGATCGGACAGGGTGAACATTCAGTACTTC
CDR3aa: CASSEGSDRVNIQYF

d_gene: NA
abundance: NA
j_gene: TRBJ2-5
v_gene: TRBV15
CDR3nt: TGTGCCACCAGCAGAGATTCTGGGGTAGGAGAGACCCAGTACTTC
CDR3aa: CATSRDSGVGETQYF

d_gene: NA
abundance: NA
j_gene: TRBJ1-2
v_gene: TRBV9
CDR3nt: TGTGCCAGCAGCGCCAACTCCAGGCCGAACTATGGCTACACCTTC
CDR3aa: CASSANSRPNYGYTF

d_gene: NA
abundance: NA
j_gene: TRBJ2-7
v_gene: TRBV7-2
CDR3nt: TGTGCCAGCAGCCCCGTGGGGGCCTACGAGCAGTACTTC
CDR3aa: CASSPVGAYEQYF

d_gene: TRBD2
abundance: NA
j_gene: TRBJ2-7
v_gene: TRBV6-5
CDR3nt: TGTGCCAGCAGTTTAGCGGGCTACGAGCAGTACTTC
CDR3aa: CASSLAGYEQYF

d_gene: TRBD1
abundance: NA
j_gene: TRBJ1-2
v_gene: TRBV5-1
CDR3nt: TGCGCCAGCAGCCCGAGGACAGGGGGCAGCTATGGCTACACCTTC
CDR3aa: CASSPRTGGSYGYTF

d_gene: TRBD1
abundance: NA
j_gene: TRBJ1-2
v_gene: TRBV6-6
CDR3nt: TGTGCCAGCAAGGAGACAGGGGCTTATGGCTACACCTTC
CDR3aa: CASKETGAYGYTF

d_gene: NA
abundance: NA
j_gene: TRBJ2-3
v_gene: TRBV4-3
CDR3nt: TGCGCCAGCAGCCAAGATCTCCTGGGACGGGATACGCAGTATTTT
CDR3aa: CASSQDLLGRDTQYF

d_gene: NA
abundance: NA
j_gene: TRBJ2-7
v_gene: TRBV2
CDR3nt: TGTGCCAGCAGAGAGGAGAGAAGTGAGCAGTACTTC
CDR3aa: CASREERSEQYF

d_gene: TRBD1
abundance: NA
j_gene: TRBJ1-5
v_gene: TRBV2
CDR3nt: TGTGCCAGCAGTGGACAGGGGTATCAGCCCCAGCATTTT
CDR3aa: CASSGQGYQPQHF

d_gene: TRBD1
abundance: NA
j_gene: TRBJ1-1
v_gene: TRBV6-5
CDR3nt: TGTGCCAGCACAGGGGGAGGTACTGAAGCTTTCTTT
CDR3aa: CASTGGGTEAFF

d_gene: TRBD1
abundance: once
j_gene: TRBJ2-5
v_gene: TRBV27
CDR3nt: TGTGCCAGCAGTTCCACGGACAGGGGCCTCGCCCAGTACTTC
CDR3aa: CASSSTDRGLAQYF

d_gene: NA
abundance: NA
j_gene: TRBJ2-2
v_gene: TRBV5-6
CDR3nt: TGTGCCAGCAGCGGGGATACAGTGCTTTATTCCGGGGAGCTGTTTTTT
CDR3aa: CASSGDTVLYSGELFF

d_gene: TRBD1
abundance: NA
j_gene: TRBJ1-2
v_gene: TRBV6-6
CDR3nt: TGTGCCAGCAGCCCCGACAGGGATCGTGGCTACACCTTC
CDR3aa: CASSPDRDRGYTF

d_gene: NA
abundance: NA
j_gene: TRBJ1-2
v_gene: TRBV19
CDR3nt: TGTGCCAGTAGTATAGTCCTAGACAGCACTCACGGCTACACCTTC
CDR3aa: CASSIVLDSTHGYTF

d_gene: NA
abundance: NA
j_gene: TRBJ1-2
v_gene: TRBV5-8
CDR3nt: TGTGCCAGCAGCCGGACAGTGAACTATGGCTACACCTTC
CDR3aa: CASSRTVNYGYTF

d_gene: TRBD2
abundance: NA
j_gene: TRBJ2-2
v_gene: TRBV4-1
CDR3nt: TGCGCCAGCAGCCAAGGACTAGCGGGAGTATACGGGGAGCTGTTTTTT
CDR3aa: CASSQGLAGVYGELFF

d_gene: NA
abundance: NA
j_gene: TRBJ2-5
v_gene: TRBV5-4
CDR3nt: TGTGCCAGCAGCGCCGCGGCACGGCAAGAGACCCAGTACTTC
CDR3aa: CASSAAARQETQYF

d_gene: TRBD2
abundance: NA
j_gene: TRBJ2-2
v_gene: TRBV19
CDR3nt: TGTGCCAGTAGTCCCGGGACTAGCGGGCGGTCACGTTTCGGGGAGCTGTTTTTT
CDR3aa: CASSPGTSGRSRFGELFF

d_gene: TRBD1
abundance: NA
j_gene: TRBJ2-7
v_gene: TRBV6-5
CDR3nt: TGTGCCAGCAGCCAGATTGACAGGGTACAGGACGAGCAGTACTTC
CDR3aa: CASSQIDRVQDEQYF

d_gene: TRBD2
abundance: NA
j_gene: TRBJ2-1
v_gene: TRBV7-2
CDR3nt: TGTGCCAGCAGCTTAGTGATAATAGCGGGAGGTGAGAATGAGCAGTTCTTC
CDR3aa: CASSLVIIAGGENEQFF

d_gene: NA
abundance: NA
j_gene: TRBJ2-6
v_gene: TRBV9
CDR3nt: TGTGCCAGCAGCGTAGAGGTGGGATCGGGTCCTGGGGCCAACGTCCTGACTTTC
CDR3aa: CASSVEVGSGPGANVLTF

d_gene: TRBD1
abundance: NA
j_gene: TRBJ2-7
v_gene: TRBV18
CDR3nt: TGTGCCAGCTCACCACAGACAGGGGGAACCTACGAGCAGTACTTC
CDR3aa: CASSPQTGGTYEQYF

d_gene: NA
abundance: NA
j_gene: TRBJ2-3
v_gene: TRBV7-9
CDR3nt: TGTGCCAGCAGCTTACTCAGCGGCTACACAGATACGCAGTATTTT
CDR3aa: CASSLLSGYTDTQYF

d_gene: NA
abundance: NA
j_gene: TRBJ1-5
v_gene: TRBV19
CDR3nt: TGTGCCAGCGCCAGACAGGACCTAGGCAATCAGCCCCAGCATTTT
CDR3aa: CASARQDLGNQPQHF

d_gene: NA
abundance: NA
j_gene: TRBJ2-6
v_gene: TRBV5-4
CDR3nt: TGTGCCAGCAGCTTACCAGAACGCTCTGGGGCCAACGTCCTGACTTTC
CDR3aa: CASSLPERSGANVLTF

d_gene: NA
abundance: NA
j_gene: TRBJ2-7
v_gene: TRBV21-1
CDR3nt: TGTGCCAGCAGCAAAGTTCTGCAGGGGGCTTACTCCTACGAGCAGTACTTC
CDR3aa: CASSKVLQGAYSYEQYF

d_gene: NA
abundance: NA
j_gene: TRBJ2-1
v_gene: TRBV7-6
CDR3nt: TGTGCCAGCAGCTTAGTCGGGTCGGGAGTGGTCCCCAATGAGCAGTTCTTC
CDR3aa: CASSLVGSGVVPNEQFF

d_gene: NA
abundance: few
j_gene: TRBJ1-1
v_gene: TRBV6-1
CDR3nt: TGTGCCAGCAGTGTAGGGACATTCATCAACACTGAAGCTTTCTTT
CDR3aa: CASSVGTFINTEAFF

d_gene: NA
abundance: NA
j_gene: TRBJ2-3
v_gene: TRBV6-1
CDR3nt: TGTGCCAGCAGTGAGGAGGGGGGGCTTTCCACAGATACGCAGTATTTT
CDR3aa: CASSEEGGLSTDTQYF

d_gene: TRBD1
abundance: few
j_gene: TRBJ1-4
v_gene: TRBV4-1
CDR3nt: TGCGCCAGCAGCACGGACAGGGCTCGGGAAAAACTGTTTTTT
CDR3aa: CASSTDRAREKLFF

d_gene: TRBD1
abundance: NA
j_gene: TRBJ2-3
v_gene: TRBV29-1
CDR3nt: TGCAGCGAAAGAGACAGGGGCCCCTCAGATACGCAGTATTTT
CDR3aa: CSERDRGPSDTQYF

d_gene: TRBD1
abundance: once
j_gene: TRBJ1-1
v_gene: TRBV5-1
CDR3nt: TGCGCCAGCAGCTCAGGGACAGGGGGCGCTCGGGACACTGAAGCTTTCTTT
CDR3aa: CASSSGTGGARDTEAFF

d_gene: NA
abundance: NA
j_gene: TRBJ2-1
v_gene: TRBV19
CDR3nt: TGTGCCAGTAGTATCACGCGGGCCGAGCGGACCAATGAGCAGTTCTTC
CDR3aa: CASSITRAERTNEQFF

d_gene: NA
abundance: NA
j_gene: TRBJ1-2
v_gene: TRBV6-5
CDR3nt: TGTGCCAGCAGTTATGAGGTGGGCTATGGCTACACCTTC
CDR3aa: CASSYEVGYGYTF

d_gene: TRBD1
abundance: NA
j_gene: TRBJ1-1
v_gene: TRBV30
CDR3nt: TGTGCCTGGAGTTCCGGAAAGACAGGGTTCAGCACTGAAGCTTTCTTT
CDR3aa: CAWSSGKTGFSTEAFF

d_gene: NA
abundance: NA
j_gene: TRBJ1-1
v_gene: TRBV6-5
CDR3nt: TGTGCCAGCAGACTCATTTTGAACACTGAAGCTTTCTTT
CDR3aa: CASRLILNTEAFF

d_gene: TRBD2
abundance: few
j_gene: TRBJ2-7
v_gene: TRBV5-1
CDR3nt: TGCGCCAGCAGCTTGGGACTAGCGGGGGCCTACGAGCAGTACTTC
CDR3aa: CASSLGLAGAYEQYF

d_gene: NA
abundance: NA
j_gene: TRBJ2-2
v_gene: TRBV7-9
CDR3nt: TGTGCCAGCAGGGCGAGTGAACAGCGCACCGGGGAGCTGTTTTTT
CDR3aa: CASRASEQRTGELFF

d_gene: NA
abundance: NA
j_gene: TRBJ1-4
v_gene: TRBV21-1
CDR3nt: TGTGCCAGCAGCAAGGGGACAGGGATTGAAAAACTGTTTTTT
CDR3aa: CASSKGTGIEKLFF

d_gene: TRBD1
abundance: once
j_gene: TRBJ2-7
v_gene: TRBV11-2
CDR3nt: TGTGCCAGCAGCTTAGGGGACAGGGTGAACGAGCAGTACTTC
CDR3aa: CASSLGDRVNEQYF

d_gene: NA
abundance: NA
j_gene: TRBJ1-2
v_gene: TRBV30
CDR3nt: TGTGCCTGGAGTTCTTCTACCGGGAGGGGCTACACCTTC
CDR3aa: CAWSSSTGRGYTF

d_gene: TRBD1
abundance: NA
j_gene: TRBJ2-3
v_gene: TRBV5-1
CDR3nt: TGCGCCAGCAGCGGACAGGGATCGGGCACAGATACGCAGTATTTT
CDR3aa: CASSGQGSGTDTQYF